This T cell receptor (beta chain) was found in a study of blood T cells in healthy people across ages. General study results and limits: PBMCs were not sorted, which prevented a conclusive comparison of naive versus antigen-experienced cells.

The second PCR ran roughly 6 to 12 cycles with a sample-barcoded 5' primer and J-beta primers. TCRdb processed the 5' RACE reads anew with MiXCR; each CDR3 protein has one entry. The table records around 870,000 distinct CDR3 sequences, less than 35% of them present only once. This CDR3 spans 16 amino acids. In germline, CDR1 is SGDLS, CDR2 YYNGEE. This clonotype showed up just a few times. Its antigen is undetermined. This may come from a read error, since a much larger clone is one base off. The authors drew 8 to 10 milliliters of peripheral blood from each donor. The sequence was collected from a woman at least 80 years old in good health. The chain joins TRBV9 to TRBJ2-1, with 7 bases identical to TRBD1. The sequencing sample was made of blood. CDR3 nucleotides: TGTGCCAGCAGCCGCGGACAGGTTCGATCCTACAATGGGCAGTTCTTC. As protein: CASSRGQVRSYNGQFF.